Below are 2 T cell receptor beta chains sequenced from a single sample in a study of OX40 agonist ivuxolimab in advanced cancers. TCRdb's table, derived via immunoSEQ multiplex PCR, lists solely in-frame clones and lacks some. Of roughly 56,000 clones in the sample, more than 70% were seen once. The source was CD4+ or CD8+ T cells sorted from blood, collected in a trial of the OX40 agonist ivuxolimab. All receptors derive from an adult with an advanced solid tumor such as melanoma, head and neck, liver or kidney cancer.

The gene calls are TRBV5-1 and TRBJ2-1, with TRBD2 matching over 9 bases. In germline, CDR1 is SGHRS, CDR2 YFSETQ. J was trimmed by 2 bases and V by 2 bases; bases with no gene match: 2. CDR3 length: 15 residues. CDR3 DNA sequence: TGCGCCAGCAGCTTAGGCGGGGGGGCCTACAATGAGCAGTTCTTC. As protein: CASSLGGGAYNEQFF.

The rearrangement uses TRBV7-9 and TRBJ1-2, with D possibly matching TRBD1 (6 bases). The germline V gene has CDR1 SEHNR and CDR2 FQNEAQ (reference sequence). The CDR3 is 17 residues long. Trimming left V 3 bases short and J 1 base short, with 18 bases between. CDR3 nucleotide sequence: TGTGCCAGCAGCTTGACGACAGGTTCAGAAATTAACTATGGCTACACCTTC. Its protein is CASSLTTGSEINYGYTF.